This T cell receptor (beta chain) stems from a study of CXCR3-negative and CXCR3-positive naive CD8 T cells. About this clonotype: Its antigen is undetermined.

Germline loops: CDR1 SGHRS, CDR2 YFSETQ. The CDR3 is 12 amino acids. The libraries of TRB cDNA were prepared using 5' RACE with UMI labels. TCRdb processed the 5' RACE reads again and assigns one entry to each CDR3 protein, with no DNA. The ten top clones account for over 15%, within a sample of tens of thousands of distinct CDR3 sequences. Study-wide points: Because surface CD5 did not distinguish the naive subsets, TCR strength was inferred from TRB CDR3 properties. Unlike memory cells, which differed, naive CXCR3-negative and CXCR3-positive cells had similar TRBV-TRBJ usage.

Sequencing was done on a sample of memory CD8+ T cells from blood. The sequence was collected from a human donor in good health. Some clones in this sample may be carry-over from other donors' samples. This rearrangement joins TRBV5-1 to TRBJ2-7; TCRdb's assignment of TRBD1 cannot be checked, as there is no DNA. The CDR3 sequence is CASSLWGYEQYF.